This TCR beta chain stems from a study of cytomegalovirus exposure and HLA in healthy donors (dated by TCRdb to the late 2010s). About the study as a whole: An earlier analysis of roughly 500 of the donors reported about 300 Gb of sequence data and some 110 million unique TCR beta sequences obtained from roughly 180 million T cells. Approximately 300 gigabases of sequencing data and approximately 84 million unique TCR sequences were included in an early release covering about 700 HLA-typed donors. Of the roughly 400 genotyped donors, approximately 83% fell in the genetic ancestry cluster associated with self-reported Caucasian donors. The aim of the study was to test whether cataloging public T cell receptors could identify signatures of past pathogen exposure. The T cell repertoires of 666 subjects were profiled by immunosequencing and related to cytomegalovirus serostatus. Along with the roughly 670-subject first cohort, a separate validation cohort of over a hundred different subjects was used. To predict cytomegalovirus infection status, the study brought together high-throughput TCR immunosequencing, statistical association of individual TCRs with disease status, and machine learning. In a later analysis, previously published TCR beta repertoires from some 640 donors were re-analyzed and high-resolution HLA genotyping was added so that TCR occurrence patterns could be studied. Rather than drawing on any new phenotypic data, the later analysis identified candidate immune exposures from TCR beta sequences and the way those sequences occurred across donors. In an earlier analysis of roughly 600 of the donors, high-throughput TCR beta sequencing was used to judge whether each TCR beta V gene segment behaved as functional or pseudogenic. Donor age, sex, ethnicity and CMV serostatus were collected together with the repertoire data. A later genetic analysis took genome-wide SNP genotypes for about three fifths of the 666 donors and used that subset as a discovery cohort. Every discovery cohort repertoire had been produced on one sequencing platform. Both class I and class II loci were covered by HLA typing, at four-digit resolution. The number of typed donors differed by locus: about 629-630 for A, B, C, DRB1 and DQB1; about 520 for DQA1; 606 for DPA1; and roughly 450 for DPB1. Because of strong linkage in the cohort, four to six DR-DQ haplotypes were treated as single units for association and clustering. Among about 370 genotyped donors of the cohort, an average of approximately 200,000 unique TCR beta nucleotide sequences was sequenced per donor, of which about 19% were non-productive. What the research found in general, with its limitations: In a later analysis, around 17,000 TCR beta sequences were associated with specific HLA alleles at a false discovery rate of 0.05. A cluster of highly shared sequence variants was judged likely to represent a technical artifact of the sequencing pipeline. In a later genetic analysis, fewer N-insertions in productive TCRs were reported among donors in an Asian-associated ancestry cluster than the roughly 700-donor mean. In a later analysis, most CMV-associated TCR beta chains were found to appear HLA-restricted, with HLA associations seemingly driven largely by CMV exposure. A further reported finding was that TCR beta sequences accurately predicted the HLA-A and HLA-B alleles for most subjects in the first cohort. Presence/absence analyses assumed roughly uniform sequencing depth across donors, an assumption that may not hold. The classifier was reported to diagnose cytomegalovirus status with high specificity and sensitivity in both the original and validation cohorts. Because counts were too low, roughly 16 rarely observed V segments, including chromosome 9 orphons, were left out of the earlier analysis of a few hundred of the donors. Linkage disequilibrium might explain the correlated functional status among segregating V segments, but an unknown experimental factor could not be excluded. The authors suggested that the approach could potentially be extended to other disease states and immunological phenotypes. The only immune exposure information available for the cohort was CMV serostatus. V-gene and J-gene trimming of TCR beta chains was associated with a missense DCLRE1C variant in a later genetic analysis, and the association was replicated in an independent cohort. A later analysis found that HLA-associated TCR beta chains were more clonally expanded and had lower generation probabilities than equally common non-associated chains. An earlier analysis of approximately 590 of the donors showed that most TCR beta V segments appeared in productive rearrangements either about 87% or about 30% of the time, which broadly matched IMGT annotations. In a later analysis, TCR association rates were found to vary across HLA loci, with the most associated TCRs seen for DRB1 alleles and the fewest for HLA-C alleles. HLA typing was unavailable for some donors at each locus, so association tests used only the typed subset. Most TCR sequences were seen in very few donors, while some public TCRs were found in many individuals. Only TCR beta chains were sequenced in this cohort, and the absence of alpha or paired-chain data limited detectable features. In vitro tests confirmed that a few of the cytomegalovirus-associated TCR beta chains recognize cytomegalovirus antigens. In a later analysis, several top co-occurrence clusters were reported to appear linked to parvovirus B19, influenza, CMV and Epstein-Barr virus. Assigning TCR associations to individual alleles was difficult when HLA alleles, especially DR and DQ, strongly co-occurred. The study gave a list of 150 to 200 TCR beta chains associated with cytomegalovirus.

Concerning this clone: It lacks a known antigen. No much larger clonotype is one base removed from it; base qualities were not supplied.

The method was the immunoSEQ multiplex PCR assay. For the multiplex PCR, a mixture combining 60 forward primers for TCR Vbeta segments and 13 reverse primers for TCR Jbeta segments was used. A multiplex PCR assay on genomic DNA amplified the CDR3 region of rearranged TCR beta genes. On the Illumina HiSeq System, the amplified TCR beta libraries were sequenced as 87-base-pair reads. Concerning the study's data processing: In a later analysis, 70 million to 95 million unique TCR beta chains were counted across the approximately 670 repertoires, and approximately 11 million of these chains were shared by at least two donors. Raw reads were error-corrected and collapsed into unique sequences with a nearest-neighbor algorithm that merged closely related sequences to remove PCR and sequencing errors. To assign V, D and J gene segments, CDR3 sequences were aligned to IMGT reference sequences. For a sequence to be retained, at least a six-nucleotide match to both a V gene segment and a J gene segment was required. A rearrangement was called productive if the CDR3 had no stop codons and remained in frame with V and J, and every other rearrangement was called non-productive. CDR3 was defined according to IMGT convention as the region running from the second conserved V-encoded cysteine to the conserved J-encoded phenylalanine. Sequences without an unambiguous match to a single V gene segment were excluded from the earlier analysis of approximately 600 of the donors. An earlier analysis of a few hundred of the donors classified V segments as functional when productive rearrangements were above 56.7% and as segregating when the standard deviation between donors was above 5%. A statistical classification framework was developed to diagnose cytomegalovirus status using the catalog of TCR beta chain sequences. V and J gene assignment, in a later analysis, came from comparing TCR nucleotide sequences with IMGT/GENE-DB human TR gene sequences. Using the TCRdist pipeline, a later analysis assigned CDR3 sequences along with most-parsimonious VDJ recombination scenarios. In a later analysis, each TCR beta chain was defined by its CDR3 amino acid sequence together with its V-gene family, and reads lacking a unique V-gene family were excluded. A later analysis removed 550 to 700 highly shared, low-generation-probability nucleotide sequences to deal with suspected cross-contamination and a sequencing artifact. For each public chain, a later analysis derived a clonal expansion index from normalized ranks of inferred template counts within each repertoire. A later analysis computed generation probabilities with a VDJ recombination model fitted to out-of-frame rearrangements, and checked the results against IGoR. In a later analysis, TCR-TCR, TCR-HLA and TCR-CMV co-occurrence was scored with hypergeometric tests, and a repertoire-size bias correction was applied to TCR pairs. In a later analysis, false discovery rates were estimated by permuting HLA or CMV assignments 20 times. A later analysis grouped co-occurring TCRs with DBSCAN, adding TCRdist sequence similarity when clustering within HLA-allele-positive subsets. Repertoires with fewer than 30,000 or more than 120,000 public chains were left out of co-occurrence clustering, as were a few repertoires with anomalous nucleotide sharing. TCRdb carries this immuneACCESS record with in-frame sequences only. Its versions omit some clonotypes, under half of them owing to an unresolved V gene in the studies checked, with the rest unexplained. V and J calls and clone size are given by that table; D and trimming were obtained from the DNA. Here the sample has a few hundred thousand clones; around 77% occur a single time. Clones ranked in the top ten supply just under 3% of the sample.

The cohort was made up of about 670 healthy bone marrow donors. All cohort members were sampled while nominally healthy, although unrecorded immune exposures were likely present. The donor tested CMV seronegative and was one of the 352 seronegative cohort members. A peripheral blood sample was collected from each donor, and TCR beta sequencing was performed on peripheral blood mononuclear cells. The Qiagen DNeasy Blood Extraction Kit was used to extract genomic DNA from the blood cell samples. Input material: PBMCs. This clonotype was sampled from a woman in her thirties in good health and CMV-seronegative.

The sequenced DNA is TGTGCCAGCTCCCTCTCAGCGGAACAGGGATATAGCAATCAGCCCCAGCATTTT. It translates as CASSLSAEQGYSNQPQHF. The rearrangement combines TRBV18 with TRBJ1-5; the D segment could be TRBD1, given 6 matching bases. The CDR3, from cysteine to phenylalanine, totals 18 residues. This entry keeps only the CDR3 DNA: 54 bases, framed from base 1. CDR1 KGHSH and CDR2 LQKENI were looked up in the germline V gene. V lost 6 bases and J lost 0 bases; the stretch between them is 21 bases long. The reference TRBV18 and TRBJ1-5 proteins fill in what lies around the CDR3, so the full variable domain reads NAGVMQNPRHLVRRRGQEARLRCSPMKGHSHVYWYRQLPEEGLKFMVYLQKENIIDESGMPKERFSAEFPKEGPSILRIQQVVRGDSAAYFCASSLSAEQGYSNQPQHFGDGTRLSIL.